Listed here are 3 T cell receptor beta chains from one sample, sequenced in a study of T cell responses to AZD1222 COVID-19 vaccine. Libraries were prepared by immunoSEQ multiplex PCR; TCRdb keeps only in-frame clonotypes and omits some of them. The sample includes 70,000 to 95,000 clones, about 89% of them seen just once. The material was peripheral blood, obtained 28 days after the second AZD1222 dose. The receptors were sampled from an adult who received the AZD1222 COVID-19 vaccine.

The V call is TRBV6-5, the J call TRBJ1-4, with D perhaps matching TRBD1 (6 bases). Trimming cost V 0 bases and J 5 bases, with 10 bases left between them. This CDR3 contains 15 residues. Germline CDR1 MNHEY, CDR2 SVGAGI. The DNA for the CDR3 is TGTGCCAGCAGTTACTCACAGGGTCGGAATGAAAAACTGTTTTTT. Translation gives CASSYSQGRNEKLFF.

The chain combines TRBV6-5 with TRBJ1-2; tentatively, D is TRBD1 (6 bases). The CDR3 runs to 16 residues. Trimming took 2 bases from V and 2 from J, leaving 15 bases between them. Germline lookup yields CDR1 MNHEY and CDR2 SVGAGI. CDR3 nucleotides: TGTGCCAGCAGTTACGGTTACAGGGAATCCAACTATGGCTACACCTTC. Protein: CASSYGYRESNYGYTF.

The rearrangement joins TRBV25-1 to TRBJ1-6; D ambiguous. This CDR3 is 13 amino acids long. V lost 7 bases to trimming and J lost 9 bases, with 13 bases between them. Germline loops: CDR1 MGHDK, CDR2 SYGVNS. Here the CDR3 reads CASTSALASPLHF. CDR3 nucleotides: TGTGCCAGCACCTCGGCATTGGCTTCACCCCTCCACTTT.